This TCR beta chain was documented in a study of follicular helper T cells after annual influenza vaccination. Turning to the study itself: For some subjects, blood spans the 2013-2014, 2014-2015 and 2015-2016 annual vaccinations.

Time point noted: 2015-2016 season, 7 days after influenza vaccination. No donor had influenza vaccine in the prior 6 months; all lived in the community. Using immunoSEQ multiplex PCR, the repertoire was profiled, and TCRdb retains in-frame clones only, with some absent. The table lists about 6,800 clones, about 88% of them singletons. Trimming pared 0 bases from V and 2 bases from J, leaving 16 bases between. The CDR3 sequence is 17 residues long. Germline V gene sequence: CDR1 SGDLS, CDR2 YYNGEE. The chain has TRBV9 and TRBJ2-3; tentatively, D is TRBD2 (6 bases). The source material was CXCR5+ CD38- circulating T follicular helper cells from blood, sampled 7 days after influenza vaccination. Regarding subset: circulating Tfh, non-naive CD4+CXCR5+PD-1+ (ICOS+CD38+ or ICOS-CD38-). This sequence was found in an adult who received the influenza vaccine. CDR3 in amino acids: CASSVATLGGATDTQYF. The CDR3 DNA follows: TGTGCCAGCAGCGTAGCTACGTTGGGGGGAGCCACAGATACGCAGTATTTT.